Shown below are 4 T cell receptor beta chains from a single sample sequenced in a study of shared clonotypes between healthy human individuals. Sequenced by immunoSEQ multiplex PCR; TCRdb stores in-frame clones only, minus some. The sample holds fewer than 1.8 million clones, approximately 98.5% seen once. The specimen was naive CD4+ T cells sorted from blood. Subset in this sample: CD45RA+ positively selected. These TCRs come from a man aged 25 to 45 in good health.

To note about this clone: The same CDR3 arises from other DNA sequences in this sample as well. This chain joins TRBV5-4 and TRBJ2-3; unclear D gene. This CDR3 comprises 12 residues. Trimming pared 3 bases from V and 0 bases from J, leaving 2 bases between. Germline assignment: CDR1 SGHNT and CDR2 YYREEE (reference sequence). CDR3 amino acids: CASSSSTDTQYF. The CDR3 DNA is TGTGCCAGCAGCTCTAGCACAGATACGCAGTATTTT. Filled out from reference TRBV5-4 and TRBJ2-3, the complete variable domain reads ETGVTQSPTHLIKTRGQQVTLRCSSQSGHNTVSWYQQALGQGPQFIFQYYREEENGRGNFPPRFSGLQFPNYSSELNVNALELDDSALYLCASSSSTDTQYFGPGTRLTVL.

This clone was recorded once. This chain joins TRBV5-1 and TRBJ1-1; 8 bases agree with TRBD1. Per the germline V gene, CDR1 is SGHRS and CDR2 is YFSETQ. Trimming took 3 bases from V and 6 from J; bases not matched to a gene: 10. CDR3 length: 15 residues. CDR3 sequence (DNA): TGCGCCAGCAGCTCCAACCCTACGACAGGGGCTGAAGCTTTCTTT. Translation: CASSSNPTTGAEAFF.

This sequence joins TRBV4-1 and TRBJ1-5; tentatively, D is TRBD1 (5 bases). The CDR3 spans 13 residues. Germline CDR1 MGHRA, CDR2 YSYEKL. The V end lost 0 bases, the J end lost 9 bases, and 9 bases lay between the germline ends. Here the CDR3 DNA reads TGCGCCAGCAGCCAAGAAGCCCAGGGGCCCCAGCATTTT. It encodes CASSQEAQGPQHF.

The rearrangement links TRBV5-4 to TRBJ1-2, with 7 bases identical to TRBD1. The junction had 11 bases not matched to a gene; V was cut back by 4 bases and J by 5 bases. This CDR3 has 15 residues. Germline-derived CDR1 and CDR2 are SGHNT and YYREEE (reference sequence). CDR3 sequence (DNA): TGTGCCAGCAGCCCCGCGGCAGGGGGAGGATATGGCTACACCTTC. Its protein product is CASSPAAGGGYGYTF.